The next 17 T cell receptor beta chains were all read from a single sample in a study of blood T cell repertoires in COVID-19. Generated by immunoSEQ multiplex PCR, the TCRdb table keeps only in-frame clones and is missing some. This table holds 200,000 to 300,000 clones, approximately 89% found once. The sequenced sample consisted of peripheral blood. These receptors came from a man between 35 and 55 years old who had recovered from COVID-19.

The chain combines TRBV2 with TRBJ2-1, with 13 bases fitting TRBD2. The CDR3 is made up of 17 amino acids. The germline V gene encodes CDR1 SNHLY and CDR2 FYNNEI. With V trimmed by 3 bases and J by 5 bases, 7 bases remained unmatched. CDR3 loop: CASSDYRLAGGNNEQFF. In nucleotides, the CDR3 is TGTGCCAGCAGTGATTATCGACTAGCGGGGGGCAACAATGAGCAGTTCTTC.

The chain couples TRBV4-3 to TRBJ1-2; 7 bases fit TRBD1. CDR1 and CDR2 (germline): LGHNA, YSLEER. V dropped 0 bases and J dropped 8; count of bases not matched to a gene: 6. The CDR3 is made up of 14 amino acids. The CDR3 reads CASSQEGTVVGYTF. CDR3 coding DNA: TGCGCCAGCAGCCAAGAGGGGACAGTCGTCGGCTACACCTTC.

This clone was detected a few times. V usage is TRBV5-1 and J usage is TRBJ1-1; D possibly corresponds to TRBD1 (6 bases). The CDR3 spans 14 residues. From germline, CDR1 is SGHRS and CDR2 YFSETQ. Trimming took 2 bases from V and 4 from J, leaving 12 bases between them. In nucleotides, the CDR3 is TGCGCCAGCAGCTTAGGGGGTTTCGGCACTGAAGCTTTCTTT. Encoded protein: CASSLGGFGTEAFF.

The rearrangement links TRBV19 to TRBJ2-1; TRBD2 matches 8 bases. Germline-derived CDR1 and CDR2 are LNHDA and SQIVND (reference sequence). The CDR3 consists of 12 residues. With V trimmed by 1 base and J by 14 bases, 4 bases remained unmatched. CDR3 sequence reads: CASSIAGGAEFF. The CDR3 region has the DNA TGTGCCAGTAGTATAGCCGGGGGGGCGGAGTTCTTC.

The chain joins TRBV3-1 (or the pseudogene TRBV3-2) to TRBJ2-1; 7 bases align to TRBD1. With V trimmed by 4 bases and J by 9 bases, 6 bases remained unmatched. The CDR3 has 13 amino acids. The germline V gene encodes CDR1 LGHDT and CDR2 YNNKEL (reference sequence). Here the CDR3 reads CASSPIQGREQFF. The CDR3, as DNA: TGTGCCAGCAGCCCAATACAGGGGCGTGAGCAGTTCTTC.

The CDR3 loop reads CASSHEQGRGNEQFF. CDR3 sequence (DNA): TGTGCCAGCTCACATGAACAGGGGCGAGGCAATGAGCAGTTCTTC. The V call is TRBV18, the J call TRBJ2-1; 7 bases match TRBD1. CDR3 length equals 15 residues. CDR1 is KGHSH, CDR2 LQKENI, per germline. J gave up 6 bases and V 4 bases, and 9 bases lay outside the gene matches.

This chain links TRBV5-1 with TRBJ2-7; weak D call: TRBD2 (6 bases). V gave up 0 bases and J gave up 2 bases, with 12 bases separating them. The CDR3 extends over 15 amino acids. Germline loops: CDR1 SGHRS, CDR2 YFSETQ. The CDR3 region has the DNA TGCGCCAGCAGCTTGGTCGGAGGGTCGACCTACGAGCAGTACTTC. Its protein is CASSLVGGSTYEQYF. Based on the CDR3 plus reference TRBV5-1 and TRBJ2-7, the full variable domain is KAGVTQTPRYLIKTRGQQVTLSCSPISGHRSVSWYQQTPGQGLQFLFEYFSETQRNKGNFPGRFSGRQFSNSRSEMNVSTLELGDSALYLCASSLVGGSTYEQYFGPGTRLTVT.

The chain combines TRBV7-2 with TRBJ1-2; 10 nucleotides line up with TRBD1. Per germline, CDR1 SGHTA and CDR2 FQGNSA. J gave up 5 bases and V 5 bases, and 8 bases lay outside the gene matches. CDR3 length: 15 residues. The CDR3 sequence: CASSPGQGVSYGYTF. The CDR3 bases are TGTGCCAGCAGCCCTGGACAGGGGGTTAGTTATGGCTACACCTTC.

This sequence joins TRBV27 and TRBJ2-4, with D unresolved. The germline gives CDR1 MNHEY, CDR2 SMNVEV (reference sequence). The CDR3 contains 14 residues. V was pared by 5 bases and J by 2 bases, with 10 bases between. The CDR3 spells CASSLPGSKNIQYF. The CDR3 nucleotides read TGTGCCAGCAGTCTTCCAGGTTCCAAAAACATTCAGTACTTC.

The V gene is TRBV27, the J gene TRBJ1-2, with D possibly being TRBD1 (6 bases). The CDR3 consists of 14 residues. CDR1 is MNHEY and CDR2 is SMNVEV in the germline V gene (reference sequence). Trimming left V 6 bases short and J 6 bases short, with 17 bases between. The CDR3 is CASRQRGGGNGYTF. CDR3 sequence (DNA): TGTGCCAGCAGACAACGAGGGGGGGGGAATGGCTACACCTTC.

This chain links TRBV19 with TRBJ1-3; no reliable D call. Germline loops: CDR1 LNHDA, CDR2 SQIVND (reference sequence). V was shortened by 4 bases and J by 11 bases, with 12 bases between the two germline ends. The CDR3 sequence is 12 residues long. CDR3 DNA sequence: TGTGCCAGTAGTACATCGCTAATCTCCATATATTTT. Translating gives CASSTSLISIYF.

The CDR3 DNA reads TGTGCCAGCAGCAAACCGGACAGGGGATTTAGAGCCTTCTACGAGCAGTACTTC. The encoded protein is CASSKPDRGFRAFYEQYF. The genes are TRBV21-1 and TRBJ2-7; the DNA was not used to check the table's D call, TRBD1. TRBV21-1 is a pseudogene locus. This CDR3 contains 18 residues.

This sequence joins TRBV5-3 and TRBJ2-6; possibly TRBD2 for D (5 bases). TRBV5-3 is marked as an open reading frame, function uncertain. V lost 3 bases and J 0 bases, leaving 19 bases between the germline ends. The CDR3 is 19 amino acids. CDR3 DNA: TGTGCCAGAAGCTCGAAAGAGGAGTATGGAGGCTCTGGGGCCAACGTCCTGACTTTC. It encodes CARSSKEEYGGSGANVLTF.

The J gene is TRBJ1-2, the V gene TRBV7-9; 8 bases match TRBD1. Germline V lookup: CDR1 SEHNR, CDR2 FQNEAQ (reference sequence). The V and J ends lost 7 bases and 5 bases, in that order; junction bases with no gene match: 12. The CDR3 length is 15 residues. Here the CDR3 reads CASTNPDRGRYGYTF. The CDR3 DNA reads as TGTGCCAGCACCAATCCCGACAGGGGTCGGTATGGCTACACCTTC.

J is TRBJ2-3 and V is TRBV19; D uncertain. V was trimmed by 6 bases and J by 2 bases, leaving 3 bases between them. Germline CDR1 is LNHDA and CDR2 is SQIVND (reference sequence). This CDR3 spans 11 amino acids. CDR3 in amino acids: CASRYTDTQYF. CDR3 bases: TGTGCCAGTAGGTACACAGATACGCAGTATTTT.

The V call is TRBV19, the J call TRBJ2-1; tentatively, D is TRBD2 (5 bases). The V gene lost 3 bases and the J gene lost 8 bases, with 8 bases spanning the gap. CDR1 LNHDA and CDR2 SQIVND come from the germline V gene (reference sequence). The CDR3 sequence is 12 residues long. The CDR3 DNA is TGTGCCAGTAGTATGCAGAGGGATGAGCAGTTCTTC. This sequence encodes CASSMQRDEQFF.

This clone was found a few times. The chain recombines TRBV27 with TRBJ2-4; tentatively, D is TRBD1 (6 bases). The CDR3 has 18 amino acids. From germline, CDR1 is MNHEY and CDR2 SMNVEV (reference sequence). V lost 6 bases, J lost 1 base, and 22 bases lay in between. The CDR3 DNA is TGTGCCAGCAGCCCGTTGACAGGTCCCCCTGAGGCCAAAAACATTCAGTACTTC. Its protein product is CASSPLTGPPEAKNIQYF.